This TCR beta chain was identified in a study of regulatory T cells in long-lasting Graves disease. Study-wide results and caveats: Among samples with persistent disease, TRBV28, TRBJ1-2 and TRBJ2-5 were favored.

Time point noted: persistent/refractory GD, antithyroid drugs over 5 years with positive TRAb. PBMCs were the source of the RNA used for TCR sequencing. The CDR3 length is 18 residues. V lost 2 bases to trimming and J lost 5 bases; unmatched junction nucleotides: 11. From germline, CDR1 is MDHEN and CDR2 SYDVKM. At least ten counts were recorded for this clonotype. The antigen is undetermined. Building the TCR beta libraries relied on iRepertoire HTBI primers, and CDR3 regions underwent Arm-PCR. TCRdb ran MiXCR on the multiplex PCR reads and lists one entry per CDR3 protein. This table has approximately 500,000 distinct CDR3 sequences, 20% to 25% appearing once.

The sequence derives from a female donor with Graves disease. This sequence joins TRBV28 and TRBJ1-6; 8 positions agree with TRBD1. Sequencing used peripheral blood mononuclear cells (PBMCs), obtained when the disease was refractory, from a patient treated with antithyroid drugs. The CDR3 region is CASSLTGQGRKDNSPLHF. The CDR3 coding sequence is TGTGCCAGCAGTTTAACAGGACAGGGACGGAAGGATAATTCACCCCTCCACTTT.